These 6 T cell receptor beta chains were all obtained from the same sample, sequenced in a study of CD8 T cells in Susac syndrome. The authors reverse transcribed roughly 0.5 to 1 ug RNA with random hexamers. Via MiXCR, TCRdb re-called the immunoSEQ multiplex PCR reads, giving one row per CDR3 protein. The sample contains 120,000 to 150,000 distinct CDR3 sequences, 90% to 96% of which appear only once. The sequencing input was CD4+ T cells from PBMCs. These receptors came from a human donor with Susac syndrome.

The rearrangement joins TRBV15 to TRBJ2-1; 7 bases are shared with TRBD1. Trimming removed 4 bases from V and 6 bases from J; junction bases left unmatched: 6. This CDR3 is 14 amino acids long. Germline CDR1 LNHNV, CDR2 YYDKDF (reference sequence). The chain's CDR3 is CATSTRQGFNEQFF. CDR3 sequence (DNA): TGTGCCACCAGCACCAGACAGGGATTCAATGAGCAGTTCTTC.

V usage is TRBV7-2 and J usage is TRBJ2-5; 10 nucleotides agree with TRBD2. CDR3 size: 16 residues. The ends lost 3 bases at V and 4 bases at J; junction bases unmatched: 8. CDR1 is SGHTA, CDR2 FQGNSA, per germline. The DNA for the CDR3 is TGTGCCAGCAGCTTGAGCGGGAGGGCCGGTGGAGAGACCCAGTACTTC. It encodes CASSLSGRAGGETQYF.

The chain is built from TRBV20-1 and TRBJ1-3; TRBD1 matches at 9 bases. The V segment lost 1 base and the J segment 3 bases; nucleotides outside the gene matches: 10. The CDR3 is 17 amino acids. In germline, CDR1 is DFQATT, CDR2 SNEGSKA (reference sequence). CDR3 coding DNA: TGCAGTGCTAGAGCCCACCCGGGACAGGGACATGGAAACACCATATATTTT. This translates into CSARAHPGQGHGNTIYF.

This clonotype was recorded once. V and J are TRBV10-3 and TRBJ1-2, with TRBD1 matching 8 bases. The CDR3 runs to 15 residues. Trimming at V came to 4 bases and at J to 2 bases, leaving 6 bases not matched to a gene. Looked up from germline, CDR1 is ENHRY and CDR2 is SYGVKD. The CDR3 region has the DNA TGTGCCATCAGTGCAGGACAGGGCGACAACTATGGCTACACCTTC. Its translation: CAISAGQGDNYGYTF.

The CDR3 reads CASSLSSDDEQFF. CDR3 coding DNA: TGTGCCAGCAGCCTCTCTAGCGACGATGAGCAGTTCTTC. V usage is TRBV7-3 and J usage is TRBJ2-1; D might be TRBD2 (6 bases). V shed 5 bases and J shed 8 bases, with 13 bases lying between them. This CDR3 has 13 amino acids. CDR1 is SGHTA, CDR2 FQGTGA, per germline.

The CDR3 DNA follows: TGTGCCAGCAGCCAAGGGTACGATGAAAAACTGTTTTTT. Encoded protein: CASSQGYDEKLFF. The V call is TRBV14, the J call TRBJ1-4; no clear D. Deletions cut 1 base from V and 6 bases from J, with 6 bases between. The CDR3 loop spans 13 amino acids. The V gene's germline CDR1 is SGHDN and CDR2 FVKESK.